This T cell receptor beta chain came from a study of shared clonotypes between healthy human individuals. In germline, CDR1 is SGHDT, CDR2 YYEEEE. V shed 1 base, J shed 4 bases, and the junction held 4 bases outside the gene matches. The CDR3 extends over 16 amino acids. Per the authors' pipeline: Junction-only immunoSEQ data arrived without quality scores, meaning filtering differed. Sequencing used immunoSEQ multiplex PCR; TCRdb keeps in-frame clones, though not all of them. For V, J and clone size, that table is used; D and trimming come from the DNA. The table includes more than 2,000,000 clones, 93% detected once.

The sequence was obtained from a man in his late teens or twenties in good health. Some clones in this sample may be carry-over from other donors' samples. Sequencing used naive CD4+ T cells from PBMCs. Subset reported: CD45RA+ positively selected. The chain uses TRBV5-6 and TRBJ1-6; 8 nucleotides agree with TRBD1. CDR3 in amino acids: CASSLSRQGYNSPLHF. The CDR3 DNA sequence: TGTGCCAGCAGCTTGTCCCGACAGGGGTATAATTCACCCCTCCACTTT. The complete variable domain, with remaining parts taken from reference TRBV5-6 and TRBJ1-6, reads DAGVTQSPTHLIKTRGQQVTLRCSPKSGHDTVSWYQQALGQGPQFIFQYYEEEERQRGNFPDRFSGHQFPNYSSELNVNALLLGDSALYLCASSLSRQGYNSPLHFGNGTRLTVT.